This T cell receptor (beta chain) was retrieved from a study of shared clonotypes between healthy human individuals. V dropped 2 bases and J dropped 4 bases, with 18 bases sitting between them. The CDR3 extends over 16 amino acids. Germline V CDR1 and CDR2: MNHNS, SASEGT. Data came from immunoSEQ multiplex PCR; TCRdb stores just in-frame clones and leaves some out. Here the sample spans roughly 700,000 clones, roughly 91% being singletons. Sequenced material: memory CD8+ T cells from PBMCs. Indicated subset: CD45RO+ cells pooled with CCR7-negative TemRA cells. The receptor comes from a man aged 18-30 years in good health. Some clones in this sample may be carry-over from other donors' samples. This chain uses TRBV6-1 with TRBJ2-7; TRBD2 is a possible D gene (5 bases). CDR3 DNA: TGTGCCAGCAGTGAACCGCGGACTGCCTCGGGATACGAGCAGTACTTC. Its protein is CASSEPRTASGYEQYF.